The rows below give T cell receptor beta chains drawn from one sample of a study of blood T cell repertoires in COVID-19. Assay: immunoSEQ multiplex PCR; the TCRdb copy retains only in-frame clones and omits some. The sample lists 220,000 or so clones, about 87% seen once, with about 0.95% in the top ten. The sample was PBMCs or T cells enriched from blood (not recorded which). The receptors here all came from a man aged 45-60 years who had been exposed to COVID-19. CDR3s include the opening cysteine and the closing phenylalanine or tryptophan. The D gene is left open where the match is weak. Size is stated for part of the rows, as once, few or many counts, or as a class when the clone is expanded.

J gene: TRBJ1-5; V gene: TRBV28; D gene: NA; clone size: once; CDR3 DNA: TGTGCCAGCAGATCAATCGGGGGAGGGAATCAGCCCCAGCATTTT; CDR3 protein: CASRSIGGGNQPQHF
J gene: TRBJ1-2; V gene: TRBV25-1; D gene: NA; clone size: NA; CDR3 DNA: TGTGCCAGCAGTGGACAGGATCACGGAAAGCTACTTGGCTACACCTTC; CDR3 protein: CASSGQDHGKLLGYTF
J gene: TRBJ1-5; V gene: TRBV2; D gene: TRBD1; clone size: NA; CDR3 DNA: TGTGCCAGCAGAGAGTCCACGACAGGGTATCAGCCCCAGCATTTT; CDR3 protein: CASRESTTGYQPQHF
J gene: TRBJ2-1; V gene: TRBV2; D gene: TRBD1; clone size: once; CDR3 DNA: TGTGCCAGCAGAAAGGGACAGCTACCAATTGAGCAGTTCTTC; CDR3 protein: CASRKGQLPIEQFF
J gene: TRBJ2-1; V gene: TRBV6-5; D gene: TRBD1; clone size: NA; CDR3 DNA: TGTGCCAGCAGTTATTCGCAACAGGGGGCAAGTGAGCAGTTCTTC; CDR3 protein: CASSYSQQGASEQFF
J gene: TRBJ1-5; V gene: TRBV7-8; D gene: NA; clone size: NA; CDR3 DNA: TGTGCCAGCAGCTTAGGAGCGGCGGTCAATCAGCCCCAGCATTTT; CDR3 protein: CASSLGAAVNQPQHF
J gene: TRBJ1-6; V gene: TRBV7-9; D gene: NA; clone size: once; CDR3 DNA: TGTGCCAGCAGCCCGTCGAGGGGGGGTTGGGATAATTCACCCCTCCACTTT; CDR3 protein: CASSPSRGGWDNSPLHF
J gene: TRBJ1-3; V gene: TRBV7-9; D gene: NA; clone size: NA; CDR3 DNA: TGTGCCAGCAACCCCGGAGGCACGGGAAATTTAGGGAACACCATATATTTT; CDR3 protein: CASNPGGTGNLGNTIYF
J gene: TRBJ1-2; V gene: TRBV28; D gene: NA; clone size: few; CDR3 DNA: TGTGCCAGCAGCTCTACAGGGAACTATGGCTACACCTTC; CDR3 protein: CASSSTGNYGYTF
J gene: TRBJ1-2; V gene: TRBV6-1; D gene: TRBD1; clone size: NA; CDR3 DNA: TGTGCCAGCAGTGAGGGACAGTCGGATTATGGCTACACCTTC; CDR3 protein: CASSEGQSDYGYTF
J gene: TRBJ2-6; V gene: TRBV2; D gene: TRBD2; clone size: NA; CDR3 DNA: TGTGCCGGGGCGATCAGACTAGCGGGGAGCTCTGGGGCCAACGTCCTGACTTTC; CDR3 protein: CAGAIRLAGSSGANVLTF
J gene: TRBJ2-5; V gene: TRBV18; D gene: NA; clone size: once; CDR3 DNA: TGTGCCAGCTCACCACCGGAGACAGTGGAGACCCAGTACTTC; CDR3 protein: CASSPPETVETQYF
J gene: TRBJ1-5; V gene: TRBV28; D gene: NA; clone size: NA; CDR3 DNA: TGTGCCAGCAGTTACTTGGGGGGTGTGGAGCAGCCCCAGCATTTT; CDR3 protein: CASSYLGGVEQPQHF
J gene: TRBJ1-1; V gene: TRBV19; D gene: NA; clone size: once; CDR3 DNA: TGTGCCAGTAGTATAAGGGGGTTCACTGAAGCTTTCTTT; CDR3 protein: CASSIRGFTEAFF
J gene: TRBJ2-1; V gene: TRBV11-3; D gene: TRBD2; clone size: NA; CDR3 DNA: TGTGCCAGCAGCTGGTTCCTAGCGGGAGTCGGGAATGAGCAGTTCTTC; CDR3 protein: CASSWFLAGVGNEQFF
J gene: TRBJ1-2; V gene: TRBV7-8; D gene: TRBD1; clone size: NA; CDR3 DNA: TGTGCCAGCAGCCTACGGACAGGGGATGATGGCTACACCTTC; CDR3 protein: CASSLRTGDDGYTF
J gene: TRBJ2-1; V gene: TRBV29-1; D gene: NA; clone size: NA; CDR3 DNA: TGCAGCGTTGCGAGGACGGGGATTTCCTACAATGAGCAGTTCTTC; CDR3 protein: CSVARTGISYNEQFF
J gene: TRBJ1-1; V gene: TRBV7-2; D gene: NA; clone size: NA; CDR3 DNA: TGTGCCAGCAGCTTAGGAGGCAAGAACACTGAAGCTTTCTTT; CDR3 protein: CASSLGGKNTEAFF
J gene: TRBJ2-3; V gene: TRBV6-5; D gene: NA; clone size: NA; CDR3 DNA: TGTGCCAGCAGTAAAACGAGTCCTAGCACAGATACGCAGTATTTT; CDR3 protein: CASSKTSPSTDTQYF
J gene: TRBJ1-2; V gene: TRBV5-6; D gene: TRBD1; clone size: NA; CDR3 DNA: TGTGCCAGCAGCTTGGGACAGGGCCTGGGCTATGGCTACACCTTC; CDR3 protein: CASSLGQGLGYGYTF
J gene: TRBJ1-1; V gene: TRBV5-1; D gene: NA; clone size: NA; CDR3 DNA: TGCGCCAGCAGCTTGGCTCCGACAGTGAACACTGAAGCTTTCTTT; CDR3 protein: CASSLAPTVNTEAFF
J gene: TRBJ1-3; V gene: TRBV28; D gene: NA; clone size: NA; CDR3 DNA: TGTGCCAGCAGTTTATTTCCGGGCAGGGATGGAAACACCATATATTTT; CDR3 protein: CASSLFPGRDGNTIYF
J gene: TRBJ2-7; V gene: TRBV19; D gene: NA; clone size: NA; CDR3 DNA: TGTGCCAGTAGTGCCACACAGGGCTACGAGCAGTACTTC; CDR3 protein: CASSATQGYEQYF
J gene: TRBJ1-1; V gene: TRBV28; D gene: NA; clone size: NA; CDR3 DNA: TGTGCCAGCAGTTTCCTCCCCTTGACAGGTAAAAACACTGAAGCTTTCTTT; CDR3 protein: CASSFLPLTGKNTEAFF
J gene: TRBJ2-7; V gene: TRBV30; D gene: TRBD1; clone size: NA; CDR3 DNA: TGTGCCTGGGGGGACAGTAGCTACGAGCAGTACTTC; CDR3 protein: CAWGDSSYEQYF
J gene: TRBJ2-5; V gene: TRBV7-7; D gene: NA; clone size: NA; CDR3 DNA: TGTGCTAGCAGCTTAGCACAGGAGGAGACCCAGTACTTC; CDR3 protein: CASSLAQEETQYF
J gene: TRBJ1-1; V gene: TRBV5-4; D gene: NA; clone size: NA; CDR3 DNA: TGTGCCAGCAGCTTGGCCCGGCGAGGGTCGGCCACTGAAGCTTTCTTT; CDR3 protein: CASSLARRGSATEAFF
J gene: TRBJ2-7; V gene: TRBV3-1/TRBV3-2; D gene: NA; clone size: NA; CDR3 DNA: TGTGCCAGCAGCCAAGAAGCCGGGAGCTCCTACGAGCAGTACTTC; CDR3 protein: CASSQEAGSSYEQYF
J gene: TRBJ1-5; V gene: TRBV2; D gene: TRBD1; clone size: NA; CDR3 DNA: TGTGCCAGCAGTGAACAGGGGGCGCGCCCCCAGCATTTT; CDR3 protein: CASSEQGARPQHF
J gene: TRBJ1-4; V gene: TRBV5-6; D gene: NA; clone size: NA; CDR3 DNA: TGTGCCAGCAGCGGACAGCCAACTAATGAAAAACTGTTTTTT; CDR3 protein: CASSGQPTNEKLFF
J gene: TRBJ2-5; V gene: TRBV6-5; D gene: TRBD1; clone size: NA; CDR3 DNA: TGTGCCAGCAGGGTGACAGGGATTAGGGAGACCCAGTACTTC; CDR3 protein: CASRVTGIRETQYF
J gene: TRBJ1-1; V gene: TRBV7-8; D gene: NA; clone size: NA; CDR3 DNA: TGTGCCAGCAGCCGAGTACAGGATTTGTTTGGTGAAGCTTTCTTT; CDR3 protein: CASSRVQDLFGEAFF
J gene: TRBJ1-3; V gene: TRBV6-1; D gene: NA; clone size: NA; CDR3 DNA: TGTGCCAGCAGTGAAGTCGGGGTAGGCGGAAACACCATATATTTT; CDR3 protein: CASSEVGVGGNTIYF
J gene: TRBJ1-1; V gene: TRBV15; D gene: TRBD1; clone size: NA; CDR3 DNA: TGTGCCACCAGCACAATCAACAGGGGTACGACTGAAGCTTTCTTT; CDR3 protein: CATSTINRGTTEAFF
J gene: TRBJ1-6; V gene: TRBV5-5; D gene: NA; clone size: NA; CDR3 DNA: TGTGCCAGCAGCGTACAGCCACTGGTGGGCTCCTATAATTCACCCCTCCACTTT; CDR3 protein: CASSVQPLVGSYNSPLHF
J gene: TRBJ2-2; V gene: TRBV9; D gene: TRBD1; clone size: few; CDR3 DNA: TGTGCCAGCAGCGAAGGGACAGGCAGCACCGGGGAGCTGTTTTTT; CDR3 protein: CASSEGTGSTGELFF
J gene: TRBJ2-2; V gene: TRBV24-1; D gene: TRBD1; clone size: NA; CDR3 DNA: TGTGCCACCAGTGATCCCAAGACAGGGGGCCTCACCGGGGAGCTGTTTTTT; CDR3 protein: CATSDPKTGGLTGELFF
J gene: TRBJ2-6; V gene: TRBV7-2; D gene: NA; clone size: NA; CDR3 DNA: TGTGCCAGCAGCTTAGGTCCAGGGGCGGGGGCCAACGTCCTGACTTTC; CDR3 protein: CASSLGPGAGANVLTF
J gene: TRBJ1-5; V gene: TRBV7-5; D gene: NA; clone size: few; CDR3 DNA: TGTGCCAGAAGCTTACACTCACCCCGGAGGGGCGAAAATCAGCCCCAGCATTTT; CDR3 protein: CARSLHSPRRGENQPQHF
J gene: TRBJ1-5; V gene: TRBV28; D gene: NA; clone size: NA; CDR3 DNA: TGTGCCAGCAGTCAACAGGGTTTGGCCCAGCATTTT; CDR3 protein: CASSQQGLAQHF
J gene: TRBJ2-7; V gene: TRBV28; D gene: TRBD2; clone size: NA; CDR3 DNA: TGTGCCAGCAGTCGGGGGGTGGTGCCCTTAGGCGAGCAGTACTTC; CDR3 protein: CASSRGVVPLGEQYF
J gene: TRBJ2-1; V gene: TRBV10-2; D gene: TRBD2; clone size: NA; CDR3 DNA: TGCGCCAGCAGTATAGCGGGAGGGTCCTACAATGAGCAGTTCTTC; CDR3 protein: CASSIAGGSYNEQFF
J gene: TRBJ1-2; V gene: TRBV28; D gene: NA; clone size: NA; CDR3 DNA: TGTGCCAGCAGATCGACAGGATCCTATGGCTACACCTTC; CDR3 protein: CASRSTGSYGYTF
J gene: TRBJ1-5; V gene: TRBV28; D gene: TRBD1; clone size: few; CDR3 DNA: TGTGCCAGCACCGGCAGGGGGTATCAGCCCCAGCATTTT; CDR3 protein: CASTGRGYQPQHF
J gene: TRBJ1-1; V gene: TRBV27; D gene: NA; clone size: NA; CDR3 DNA: TGTGCCAGCAGCTTCCCGGGAAAAGAAGCTTTCTTT; CDR3 protein: CASSFPGKEAFF
J gene: TRBJ1-6; V gene: TRBV19; D gene: NA; clone size: NA; CDR3 DNA: TGTGCCAGTAGTATCCCGTTAGGGGGTGACGATAATTCACCCCTCCACTTT; CDR3 protein: CASSIPLGGDDNSPLHF
J gene: TRBJ1-2; V gene: TRBV6-5; D gene: NA; clone size: NA; CDR3 DNA: TGTGCCAGCAGCCGACAGGCGGAAGCTAACTATGGCTACACCTTC; CDR3 protein: CASSRQAEANYGYTF
J gene: TRBJ1-2; V gene: TRBV4-1; D gene: TRBD1; clone size: NA; CDR3 DNA: TGCGCCAGCAGCCTTACCGGGACAGGAGATAACTATGGCTACACCTTC; CDR3 protein: CASSLTGTGDNYGYTF
J gene: TRBJ2-2; V gene: TRBV6-5; D gene: NA; clone size: NA; CDR3 DNA: TGTGCCAGCAGTTATCTGAACACCGGGGAGCTGTTTTTT; CDR3 protein: CASSYLNTGELFF
J gene: TRBJ2-1; V gene: TRBV5-1; D gene: TRBD1; clone size: NA; CDR3 DNA: TGCGCCAGCAGCGGGGAGACAGGGGGATACAATGAGCAGTTCTTC; CDR3 protein: CASSGETGGYNEQFF
J gene: TRBJ1-1; V gene: TRBV6-5; D gene: NA; clone size: NA; CDR3 DNA: TGTGCCAGCAAGCTCAGGGACATGAACATTGAAGCTTTCTTT; CDR3 protein: CASKLRDMNIEAFF
J gene: TRBJ2-1; V gene: TRBV5-1; D gene: NA; clone size: NA; CDR3 DNA: TGCGCCAGCAGCTTGGACAGGCCATCGTCTAATGAGCAGTTCTTC; CDR3 protein: CASSLDRPSSNEQFF